This TCR beta chain was recorded in a study of CD8 T cells in Susac syndrome. Germline V gene sequence: CDR1 SGHDT, CDR2 YYEEEE. Trimming took 4 bases from V and 3 from J, leaving 10 bases between them. This CDR3 has 13 amino acids. CD8+ and CD4+ blood T cells underwent TCR beta sequencing. TEMRA cells were FACS-enriched and CD8+ and CD4+ T cells negatively isolated. It was with random hexamers that 0.5 to 1 ug RNA was reverse transcribed. Using its own MiXCR run on the immunoSEQ multiplex PCR reads, TCRdb lists one record per CDR3 protein. The table has roughly 400,000 distinct CDR3 sequences, approximately 85% seen once.

The sequence was obtained from a human donor with multiple sclerosis. The sequencing input was CD8+ T cells from PBMCs. The chain combines TRBV5-6 with TRBJ1-2; D perhaps matches TRBD1 (6 bases). The CDR3: CASSPRGDYGYTF. CDR3 coding DNA: TGTGCCAGCAGCCCCAGGGGAGACTATGGCTACACCTTC.